This TCR beta chain was sequenced in a study of T cells expressing NK-cell markers. TCRdb reprocessed the 5' RACE reads and reports one entry per CDR3 protein, with no DNA. The sample table sets out roughly 180,000 distinct CDR3 sequences. This clonotype was sampled from a woman between 18 and 75 years old in good health. Sequences were obtained from blood T cells: a sorted CD56 or NKG2C T cell subset, CD4+ or CD8+ T cells, or bulk PBMC T cells (not recorded which).

The CDR3 sequence: CASSFPRSKDLTGELFF. The gene calls are TRBV7-6 and TRBJ2-2; the D call of TRBD2 rests on TCRdb alone, since no DNA is present to check it. CDR3 length: 17 amino acids. CDR1 is SGHVS and CDR2 is FNYEAQ in the germline V gene.